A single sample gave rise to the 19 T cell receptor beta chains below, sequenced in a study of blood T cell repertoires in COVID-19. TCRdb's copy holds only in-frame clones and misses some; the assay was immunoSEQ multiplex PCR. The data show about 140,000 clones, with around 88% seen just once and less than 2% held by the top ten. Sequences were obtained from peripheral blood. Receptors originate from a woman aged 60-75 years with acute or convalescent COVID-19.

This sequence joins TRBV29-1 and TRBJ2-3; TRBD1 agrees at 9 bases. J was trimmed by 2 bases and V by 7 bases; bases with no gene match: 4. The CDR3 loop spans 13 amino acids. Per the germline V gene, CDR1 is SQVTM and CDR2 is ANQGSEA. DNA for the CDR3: TGCAGCGGCGACAGGGGGGACACAGATACGCAGTATTTT. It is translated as CSGDRGDTDTQYF.

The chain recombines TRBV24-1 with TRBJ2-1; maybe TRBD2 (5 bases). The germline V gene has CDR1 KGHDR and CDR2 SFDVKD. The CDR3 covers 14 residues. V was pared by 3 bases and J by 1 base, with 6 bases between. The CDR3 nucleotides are TGTGCCACCAGTGATACGGGATCCTACAATGAGCAGTTCTTC. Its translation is CATSDTGSYNEQFF.

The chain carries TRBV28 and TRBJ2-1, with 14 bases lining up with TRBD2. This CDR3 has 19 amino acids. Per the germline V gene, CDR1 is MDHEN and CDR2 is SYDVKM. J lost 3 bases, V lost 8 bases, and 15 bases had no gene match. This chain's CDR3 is CASPPWTSGGTSFYNEQFF. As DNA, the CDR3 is TGTGCCAGCCCCCCTTGGACTAGCGGGGGGACATCCTTCTACAATGAGCAGTTCTTC.

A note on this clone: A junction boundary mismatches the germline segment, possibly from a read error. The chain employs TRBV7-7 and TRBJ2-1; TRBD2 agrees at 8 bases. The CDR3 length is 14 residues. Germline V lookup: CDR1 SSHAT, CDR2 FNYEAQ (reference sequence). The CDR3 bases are TGTGCTAGCAGTCCCGGGACTAGTCACAATGAGCAGTTCTTC. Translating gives CASSPGTSHNEQFF.

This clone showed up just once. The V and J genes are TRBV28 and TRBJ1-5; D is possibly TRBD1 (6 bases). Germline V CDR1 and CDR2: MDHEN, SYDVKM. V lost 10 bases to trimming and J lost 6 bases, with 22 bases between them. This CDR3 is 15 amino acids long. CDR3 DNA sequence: TGTGCCACCACACGAGGGGGGGCAGGGTCTCAGCCCCAGCATTTT. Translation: CATTRGGAGSQPQHF.

Here the CDR3 DNA reads TGTGCCAGCAGCCTCGGGGGAGGAACCTACAATGAGCAGTTCTTC. This encodes CASSLGGGTYNEQFF. The chain recombines TRBV5-8 with TRBJ2-1; weak D call: TRBD2 (6 bases). The CDR3 consists of 15 residues. Germline loops: CDR1 SGHTS, CDR2 YDEGEE. V lost 4 bases to trimming and J lost 2 bases, with 13 bases between them.

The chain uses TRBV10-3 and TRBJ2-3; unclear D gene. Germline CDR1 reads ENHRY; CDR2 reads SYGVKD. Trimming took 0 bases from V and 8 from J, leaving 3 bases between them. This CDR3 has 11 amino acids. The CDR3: CAISESATQYF. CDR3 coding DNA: TGTGCCATCAGTGAGTCGGCTACGCAGTATTTT.

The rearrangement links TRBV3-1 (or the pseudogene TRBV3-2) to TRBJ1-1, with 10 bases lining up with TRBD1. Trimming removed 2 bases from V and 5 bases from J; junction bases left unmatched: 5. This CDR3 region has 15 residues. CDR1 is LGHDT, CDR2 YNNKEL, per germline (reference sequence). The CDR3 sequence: CASSQTGQGRTEAFF. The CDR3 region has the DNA TGTGCCAGCAGCCAAACGGGACAGGGGAGGACTGAAGCTTTCTTT.

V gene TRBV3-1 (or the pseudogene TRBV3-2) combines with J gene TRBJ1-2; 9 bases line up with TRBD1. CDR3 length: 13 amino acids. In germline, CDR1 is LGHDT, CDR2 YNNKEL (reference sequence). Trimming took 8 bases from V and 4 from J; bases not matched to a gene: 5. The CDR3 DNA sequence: TGTGCCAGCGGACAGGGGACGGGCTATGGCTACACCTTC. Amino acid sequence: CASGQGTGYGYTF.

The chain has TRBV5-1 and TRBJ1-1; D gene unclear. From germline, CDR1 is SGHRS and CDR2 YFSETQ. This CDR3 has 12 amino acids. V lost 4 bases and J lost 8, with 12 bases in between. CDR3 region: CASSGEAAEAFF. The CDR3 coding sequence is TGCGCCAGCAGCGGGGAGGCAGCCGAAGCTTTCTTT.

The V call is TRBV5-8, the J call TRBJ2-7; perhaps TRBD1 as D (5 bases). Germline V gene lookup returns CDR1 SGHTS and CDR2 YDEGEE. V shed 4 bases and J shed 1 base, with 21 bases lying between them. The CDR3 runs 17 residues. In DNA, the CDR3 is TGTGCCAGCAGCCTTGATAGGGGTGAGACAGATTCCTACGAGCAGTACTTC. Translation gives CASSLDRGETDSYEQYF.

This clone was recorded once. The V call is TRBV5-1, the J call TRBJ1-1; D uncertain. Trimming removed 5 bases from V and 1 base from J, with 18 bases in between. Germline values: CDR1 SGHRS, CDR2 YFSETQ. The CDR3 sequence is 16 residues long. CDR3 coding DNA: TGCGCCAGCAGACTTACGATGGCGGGTACGAACACTGAAGCTTTCTTT. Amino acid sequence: CASRLTMAGTNTEAFF.

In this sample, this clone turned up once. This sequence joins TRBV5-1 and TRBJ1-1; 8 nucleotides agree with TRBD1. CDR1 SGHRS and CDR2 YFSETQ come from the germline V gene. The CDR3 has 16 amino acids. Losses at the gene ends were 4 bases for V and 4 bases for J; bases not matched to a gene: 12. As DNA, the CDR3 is TGCGCCAGCAGCCTGAGGGACAGGAGCTTGGGCACTGAAGCTTTCTTT. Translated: CASSLRDRSLGTEAFF.

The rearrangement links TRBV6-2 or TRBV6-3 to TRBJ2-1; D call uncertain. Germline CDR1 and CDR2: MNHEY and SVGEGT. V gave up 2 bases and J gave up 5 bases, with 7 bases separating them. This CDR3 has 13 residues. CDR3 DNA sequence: TGTGCCAGCAGTTACGACTCAAACAATGAGCAGTTCTTC. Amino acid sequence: CASSYDSNNEQFF.

The CDR3 region has the DNA TGTGCCAGCAGCACACCTCGGGGCTCCTACGAGCAGTACTTC. Translating it yields CASSTPRGSYEQYF. This chain joins TRBV6-2 or TRBV6-3 and TRBJ2-7; D perhaps matches TRBD2 (5 bases). Per the germline V gene, CDR1 is MNHEY and CDR2 is SVGEGT. The CDR3 loop spans 14 amino acids. V was clipped by 6 bases and J by 0 bases, with 12 bases between them.

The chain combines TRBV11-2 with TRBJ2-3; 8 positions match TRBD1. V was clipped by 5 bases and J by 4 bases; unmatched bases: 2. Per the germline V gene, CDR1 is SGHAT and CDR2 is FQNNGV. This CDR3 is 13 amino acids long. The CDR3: CASSGQGADTQYF. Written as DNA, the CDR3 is TGTGCCAGCAGCGGACAGGGAGCAGATACGCAGTATTTT.

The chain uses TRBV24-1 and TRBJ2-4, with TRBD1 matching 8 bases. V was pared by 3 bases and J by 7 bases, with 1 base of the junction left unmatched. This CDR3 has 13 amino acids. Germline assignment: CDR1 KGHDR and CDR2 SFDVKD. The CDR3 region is CATSDQGANIQYF. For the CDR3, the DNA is TGTGCCACCAGTGATCAGGGGGCGAACATTCAGTACTTC.

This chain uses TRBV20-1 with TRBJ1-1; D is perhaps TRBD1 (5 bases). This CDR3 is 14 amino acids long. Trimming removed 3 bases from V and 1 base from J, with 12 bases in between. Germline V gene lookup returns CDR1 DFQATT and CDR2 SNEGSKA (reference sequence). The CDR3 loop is CSASRTSPNTEAFF. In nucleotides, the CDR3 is TGCAGTGCTAGTAGGACATCGCCGAACACTGAAGCTTTCTTT.

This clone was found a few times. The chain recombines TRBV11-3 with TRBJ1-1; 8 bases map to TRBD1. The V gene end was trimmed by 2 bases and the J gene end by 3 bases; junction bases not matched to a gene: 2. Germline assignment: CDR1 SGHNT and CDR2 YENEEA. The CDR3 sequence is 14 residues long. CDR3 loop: CASSLQGADTEAFF. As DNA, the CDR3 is TGTGCCAGCAGCTTACAGGGGGCAGACACTGAAGCTTTCTTT.